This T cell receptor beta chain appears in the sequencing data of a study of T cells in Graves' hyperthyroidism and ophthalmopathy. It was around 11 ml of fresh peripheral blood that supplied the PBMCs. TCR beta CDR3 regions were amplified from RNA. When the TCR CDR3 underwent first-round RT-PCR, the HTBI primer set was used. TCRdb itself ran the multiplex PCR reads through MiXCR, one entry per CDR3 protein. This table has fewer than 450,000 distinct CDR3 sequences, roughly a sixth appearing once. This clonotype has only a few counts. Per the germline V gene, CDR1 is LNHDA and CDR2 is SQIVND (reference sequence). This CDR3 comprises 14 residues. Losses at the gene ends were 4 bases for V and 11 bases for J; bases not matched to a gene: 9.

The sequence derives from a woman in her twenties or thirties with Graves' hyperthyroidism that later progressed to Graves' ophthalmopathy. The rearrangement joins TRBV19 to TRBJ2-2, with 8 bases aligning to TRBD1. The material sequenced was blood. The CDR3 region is CASSTGTGGGELFF. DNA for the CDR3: TGTGCCAGTAGTACCGGGACAGGCGGTGGAGAGCTGTTTTTT.